Presented here are 2 T cell receptor beta chains from one specimen sequenced in a study of T cell responses to AZD1222 COVID-19 vaccine (dated by TCRdb to the early 2020s). The library was made by the immunoSEQ multiplex PCR assay. TCRdb took over this immuneACCESS table, retaining in-frame rearrangements with V and J assigned. Such tables are incomplete; in checked studies, under half of the missing clones stem from an unresolved V gene, and the remainder is unexplained. In this sample the table shows roughly 100,000 clones, roughly 82% of which occur a single time. The ten largest clonotypes hold approximately 5% of the sample. What this sample's time point label stands for: baseline before first vaccination. The input for sequencing was peripheral blood, taken on day 0 of AZD1222 vaccination. Receptor source: an adult in good health.

The CDR3 sequence: CASSEPGTVNGYTF. CDR3 sequence (DNA): TGTGCCAGCAGTGAACCGGGAACAGTGAATGGCTACACCTTC. J is TRBJ1-2 and V is TRBV6-1; D remains unclear. From germline, CDR1 is MNHNS and CDR2 SASEGT. Trimming cost V 2 bases and J 6 bases, with 13 bases left between them. The CDR3 is 14 amino acids.

The chain combines TRBV12-5 with TRBJ1-1, with a weak D call TRBD1 (6 bases). The CDR3 consists of 16 residues. Trimming cost V 0 bases and J 2 bases, with 13 bases left between them. Germline values: CDR1 LGHNT, CDR2 FRNRAP. The CDR3: CASGLVLGGGNTEAFF. CDR3 DNA: TGTGCTAGTGGTTTGGTACTTGGGGGGGGCAACACTGAAGCTTTCTTT.